This T cell receptor (beta chain) was identified during a study of radiation and T cells in renal cell carcinoma. Study background: Nephrectomy followed 15 Gy stereotactic body radiation by 4 weeks.

V lost 3 bases to trimming and J lost 5 bases; unmatched junction nucleotides: 8. Germline CDR1 reads SGDLS; CDR2 reads YYNGEE. This CDR3 comprises 15 residues. TCRdb keeps only in-frame clones here, not all; method: immunoSEQ multiplex PCR. The sample has around 140,000 clones, less than 90% seen once; the top ten hold roughly 4%. Study-wide points: Top tumor clonotypes rose in blood 2 weeks post-radiation, then contracted. Baseline intratumoral clonotype presence is unknown without pretreatment biopsies.

Concerning this clone: The antigen remains unidentified.

The time point here: baseline pretreatment blood. The treatment: 15 Gy SBRT to primary tumor, nephrectomy 4 weeks later. The patient's renal cell carcinoma had clear cell pathology. The source material was blood, sampled from a patient whose treatment included radiotherapy and nephrectomy. This TCR was sampled from a woman in her 70s with renal cell carcinoma. The chain uses TRBV9 and TRBJ2-5, with 9 bases matching TRBD2. CDR3 sequence reads: CASSGTRTSAETQYF. For the CDR3, the DNA is TGTGCCAGCAGCGGAACCCGGACTAGCGCCGAGACCCAGTACTTC.